The clone carrying this T cell receptor beta chain was counted at least ten times. Its matching antigen is unknown. The data stem from a study of T cells in Graves' hyperthyroidism and ophthalmopathy. Findings and caveats of the study: Most thyroid clonotypes expanded above 0.001 were also detected in blood. The model foresaw ophthalmopathy a median around seven months prior to onset. Stable hyperthyroidism was separated from ophthalmopathy by a model based on 13 V-J features.

The source material, RNA transcripts, was used to amplify TCR beta CDR3 regions. RT-PCR in the first round (using the HTBI primer set) targeted the TCR CDR3. Each CDR3 protein is one row after TCRdb ran MiXCR on the multiplex PCR reads. The sample lists 530,000 or so distinct CDR3 sequences, around a quarter seen once, with over 9% in the top ten. A Clinical Activity Score of at least 3, a NOSPECS grade of at least 4 and a duration under 3 months were recorded in the ophthalmopathy patients. Specimen: blood. This TCR was sampled from a woman in her twenties or thirties with Graves' ophthalmopathy.

The CDR3 region has the DNA TGTGCCAGCAGTACCCAAGGATTTGGAAACACCATATATTTT. Translation: CASSTQGFGNTIYF. V gene TRBV12-3 or TRBV12-4 combines with J gene TRBJ1-3; D is ambiguous. V was cut by 5 bases and J by 3 bases, with 11 bases left in between. The CDR3 consists of 14 residues.